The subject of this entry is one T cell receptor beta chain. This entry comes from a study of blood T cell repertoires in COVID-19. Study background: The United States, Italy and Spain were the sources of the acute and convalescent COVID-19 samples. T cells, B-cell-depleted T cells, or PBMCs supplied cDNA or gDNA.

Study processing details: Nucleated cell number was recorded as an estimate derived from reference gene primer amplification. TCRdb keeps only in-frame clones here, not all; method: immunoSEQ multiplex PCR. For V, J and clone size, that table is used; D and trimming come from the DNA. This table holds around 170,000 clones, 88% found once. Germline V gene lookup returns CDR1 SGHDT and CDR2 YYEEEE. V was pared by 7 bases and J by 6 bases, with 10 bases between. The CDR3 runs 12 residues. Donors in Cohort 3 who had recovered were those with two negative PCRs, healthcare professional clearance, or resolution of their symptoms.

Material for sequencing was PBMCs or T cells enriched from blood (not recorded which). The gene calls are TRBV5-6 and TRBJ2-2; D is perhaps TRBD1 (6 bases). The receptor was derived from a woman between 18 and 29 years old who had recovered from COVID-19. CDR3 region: CASHTGPGELFF. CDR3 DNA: TGTGCCAGCCACACAGGGCCCGGGGAGCTGTTTTTT.